This TCR beta chain was documented in a study of T cells in localized non-small cell lung cancer. The table came from immunoSEQ multiplex PCR; TCRdb's copy has only in-frame clones and leaves some out. The data show more than 10,000 clones, about 85% seen once. Study-level results: Higher blood T cell density went with longer overall survival. Of the tissues analyzed, uninvolved adjacent lung showed maximal T cell clonality, greater than tumor. Out of the top 100 tumor clones, a median about 50 were seen in adjacent lung. Without multi-region sequencing, intratumor heterogeneity could not be excluded.

Of note for this clone: What it binds is not known.

CDR1 MDHEN and CDR2 SYDVKM come from the germline V gene. With 6 bases clipped from V and 4 bases from J, the junction kept 9 bases outside the gene matches. This CDR3 has 16 residues. The chain recombines TRBV28 with TRBJ2-1; 10 bases are shared with TRBD2. This receptor was identified in a male donor at least 60 years old with stage III lung adenocarcinoma. The specimen was peripheral blood, collected before any cancer treatment. The CDR3 region has the DNA TGTGCCAGCAGGCCACTTAGCGGGGGGCTTTACAATGAGCAGTTCTTC. This codes for CASRPLSGGLYNEQFF.